Each of the 17 T cell receptor beta chains below was sequenced from the same sample in a study of Ad26.COV2.S vaccination and SARS-CoV-2 variants. The assay was immunoSEQ multiplex PCR, and TCRdb's table has in-frame clones only and misses some. The table has about 680,000 clones, around 89% seen once. Specified treatment: 19 received Ad26.COV2.S at low or high dose, single or two shots; 5 received placebo; per-sample allocation not given. Sampling was done on day 63 after the first vaccine or placebo injection. The source was peripheral blood, collected in a trial of Ad26.COV2.S vaccine versus placebo. These receptors were obtained from a person aged 18-60 years who received the Ad26.COV2.S COVID-19 vaccine or a placebo.

This chain connects TRBV30 to TRBJ2-7; tentatively, D is TRBD2 (5 bases). This CDR3 comprises 14 residues. Germline CDR1 and CDR2: GTSNPN and SVGIG (reference sequence). The V gene lost 1 base and the J gene lost 2 bases, with 12 bases spanning the gap. The CDR3 region has the DNA TGTGCCTGGAGTGAATCACAGCGGACCTACGAGCAGTACTTC. Translating gives CAWSESQRTYEQYF.

The chain couples TRBV6-5 to TRBJ1-3; D gene unclear. Deletions cut 0 bases from V and 4 bases from J, with 10 bases between. The CDR3 has 15 amino acids. From germline, CDR1 is MNHEY and CDR2 SVGAGI. The CDR3: CASSYSIQPGNTIYF. For the CDR3, the DNA is TGTGCCAGCAGTTACTCGATACAGCCAGGAAACACCATATATTTT.

The chain couples TRBV9 to TRBJ2-5, with D perhaps assigned TRBD1 or TRBD2 (5 bases each). CDR3 length equals 14 residues. Germline lookup yields CDR1 SGDLS and CDR2 YYNGEE. V lost 0 bases and J 7 bases, leaving 13 bases between the germline ends. CDR3 in DNA: TGTGCCAGCAGCGTAGTAGGGGAGCGAGGGACCCAGTACTTC. Translation gives CASSVVGERGTQYF.

This clone was observed a few times. This rearrangement joins TRBV6-2 or TRBV6-3 to TRBJ2-3; no clear D. Trimming cost V 2 bases and J 4 bases, with 13 bases left between them. CDR1 and CDR2 (germline): MNHEY, SVGEGT. This CDR3 contains 15 residues. Written as DNA, the CDR3 is TGTGCCAGCAGTTACGGTAGCCTCGGTTCAGATACGCAGTATTTT. Protein sequence: CASSYGSLGSDTQYF.

The chain has TRBV5-8 and TRBJ2-5; possible D gene TRBD1, 5 bases. The CDR3 loop spans 12 amino acids. Germline V CDR1 and CDR2: SGHTS, YDEGEE. The ends were cut back, 5 bases at V and 4 bases at J, with 9 bases in the middle. The CDR3: CASRGVPETQYF. The CDR3 nucleotides are TGTGCCAGCAGAGGGGTTCCAGAGACCCAGTACTTC.

J is TRBJ1-1 and V is TRBV6-5; the D gene is possibly TRBD1 (5 bases). CDR1 and CDR2 from the germline V gene are MNHEY and SVGAGI. The V gene lost 7 bases and the J gene lost 1 base, with 16 bases spanning the gap. The CDR3 is 15 residues long. CDR3 sequence (DNA): TGTGCCAGCATCCCTACCGGGACCTCGAACACTGAAGCTTTCTTT. The encoded protein is CASIPTGTSNTEAFF.

This chain connects TRBV7-2 to TRBJ1-6; D unclear. Per the germline V gene, CDR1 is SGHTA and CDR2 is FQGNSA. Trimming left V 1 base short and J 7 bases short, with 2 bases between. The CDR3 sequence is 12 residues long. Here the CDR3 reads CASSLGNSPLHF. CDR3 nucleotide sequence: TGTGCCAGCAGCTTAGGGAATTCACCCCTCCACTTT.

The chain employs TRBV4-2 and TRBJ1-1; D might be TRBD1 (6 bases). Germline lookup yields CDR1 LGHNA and CDR2 YNFKEQ. The CDR3 consists of 15 residues. The germline V and J ends were trimmed by 1 base and 4 bases, with 13 bases remaining between them. The CDR3 is CASSQVGGAGTEAFF. CDR3 DNA sequence: TGTGCCAGCAGCCAAGTGGGGGGGGCGGGCACTGAAGCTTTCTTT.

The chain has TRBV5-4 and TRBJ2-1, with 12 bases fitting TRBD2. The CDR3 has 17 amino acids. The germline CDR1 and CDR2 sequences are SGHNT and YYREEE (reference sequence). J lost 2 bases, V lost 4 bases, and 7 bases had no gene match. The chain's CDR3 is CASSQLGLAGTYNEQFF. The CDR3 nucleotides are TGTGCCAGCAGCCAACTCGGACTAGCGGGGACCTACAATGAGCAGTTCTTC.

The chain joins TRBV7-2 to TRBJ2-5; D is possibly TRBD1 (5 bases). Germline CDR1 SGHTA, CDR2 FQGNSA. This CDR3 is built from 15 residues. Between the trimmed V and J ends, which lost 6 bases and 0 bases, there was a span of 14 bases. CDR3 loop: CASSLQRGDQETQYF. CDR3 DNA: TGTGCCAGCAGTTTGCAAAGGGGTGACCAAGAGACCCAGTACTTC.

The chain recombines TRBV5-1 with TRBJ2-1; 7 nucleotides agree with TRBD2. The CDR3 spans 14 residues. Per germline, CDR1 SGHRS and CDR2 YFSETQ. Trimming removed 0 bases from V and 12 bases from J; junction bases left unmatched: 9. The CDR3 coding sequence is TGCGCCAGCAGCTTGGACGATTCGACTAGCCGGCAGTTCTTC. The encoded protein is CASSLDDSTSRQFF.

The chain has TRBV18 and TRBJ2-5; D might be TRBD1 (6 bases). This CDR3 is 15 amino acids long. Between the trimmed V and J ends, which lost 3 bases and 2 bases, there was a span of 13 bases. The germline gives CDR1 KGHSH, CDR2 LQKENI. The CDR3 spells CASSPSTGWQETQYF. The CDR3 DNA is TGTGCCAGCTCACCTTCCACAGGGTGGCAAGAGACCCAGTACTTC.

This clone was detected once. V gene TRBV30 combines with J gene TRBJ2-7, with a possible D match to TRBD2 (5 bases). CDR1 and CDR2 (germline): GTSNPN, SVGIG (reference sequence). The CDR3 is 11 residues long. V was pared by 2 bases and J by 3 bases, with 5 bases between. CDR3 nucleotides: TGTGCCTGGAGTCGGGACTACGAGCAGTACTTC. As protein: CAWSRDYEQYF. The full variable domain, its missing parts supplied by reference TRBV30 and TRBJ2-7, is SQTIHQWPATLVQPVGSPLSLECTVEGTSNPNLYWYRQAAGRGLQLLFYSVGIGQISSEVPQNLSASRPQDRQFILSSKKLLLSDSGFYLCAWSRDYEQYFGPGTRLTVT.

This clone has a handful of counts. J is TRBJ1-1 and V is TRBV9, with TRBD1 matching over 8 bases. The V gene's germline CDR1 is SGDLS and CDR2 YYNGEE. The CDR3 sequence is 16 residues long. The junction had 8 bases not matched to a gene; V was cut back by 3 bases and J by 1 base. The CDR3 spells CASSERTGLGNTEAFF. The CDR3 DNA reads as TGTGCCAGCAGCGAGCGGACAGGGCTGGGGAACACTGAAGCTTTCTTT.

CDR3 DNA: TGTGCCAGCAGCAACCCCCTCGCAACCGAGCAGTACTTC. Protein: CASSNPLATEQYF. This chain connects TRBV7-2 to TRBJ2-7; D not resolved. Trimming shortened V by 5 bases and J by 6 bases, and 14 bases separated the two germline ends. This CDR3 has 13 amino acids. CDR1 is SGHTA, CDR2 FQGNSA, per germline. The full variable domain, its missing parts supplied by reference TRBV7-2 and TRBJ2-7, is GAGVSQSPSNKVTEKGKDVELRCDPISGHTALYWYRQSLGQGLEFLIYFQGNSAPDKSGLPSDRFSAERTGGSVSTLTIQRTQQEDSAVYLCASSNPLATEQYFGPGTRLTVT.

J is TRBJ2-4 and V is TRBV6-5, with D hard to call. This CDR3 has 15 residues. Trimming took 1 base from V and 1 from J, leaving 8 bases between them. The germline V gene has CDR1 MNHEY and CDR2 SVGAGI. The CDR3 region is CASSYYPGAKNIQYF. CDR3 nucleotides: TGTGCCAGCAGTTACTATCCCGGGGCCAAAAACATTCAGTACTTC.

The CDR3 coding sequence is TGTGCCAGCTCACCACCTAGTTTGAACACTGAAGCTTTCTTT. This translates into CASSPPSLNTEAFF. The chain is built from TRBV18 and TRBJ1-1; D remains ambiguous. Germline V gene data show CDR1 as KGHSH and CDR2 as LQKENI. The V end lost 0 bases, the J end lost 0 bases, and 5 bases lay between the germline ends. CDR3 length: 14 residues.